Reported below is one TCR beta chain. This sample was included in a study of blood T cell repertoires in COVID-19. Looking at the study overall: The United States, Italy and Spain supplied acute and convalescent COVID-19 samples. Nucleic acid was either cDNA or gDNA, and it came from T cells, B-cell-depleted T cells, or PBMCs.

In the authors' methods: Amplifying reference gene primers gave estimates of nucleated cell counts. Measured with immunoSEQ multiplex PCR; TCRdb has only the in-frame clones, and not every one. V and J calls and clone size follow that table, whereas D and trimming were derived from the DNA. The sample consists of 110,000 to 150,000 clones, approximately 80% of them appearing once. Germline V gives CDR1 MNHEY, CDR2 SVGAGI. V was cut by 6 bases and J by 5 bases, with 13 bases left in between. The CDR3 runs to 13 residues. Sequencing was carried out using PBMCs or T cells enriched from blood (not recorded which). This TCR was recovered from a woman aged 50 to 60 who had recovered from COVID-19. The chain has TRBV6-5 and TRBJ2-5; D is ambiguous. The CDR3 DNA reads TGTGCCAGCAGGCTACAGCCTGGGGAGACCCAGTACTTC. Protein: CASRLQPGETQYF.